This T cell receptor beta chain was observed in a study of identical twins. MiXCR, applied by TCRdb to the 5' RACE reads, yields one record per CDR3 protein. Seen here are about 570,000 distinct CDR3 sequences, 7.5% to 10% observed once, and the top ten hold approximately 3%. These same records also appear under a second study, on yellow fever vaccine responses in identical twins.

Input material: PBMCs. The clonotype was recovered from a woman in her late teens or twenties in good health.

CDR3 sequence reads: CASSSPGNSPLAKNIQYF. CDR3 nucleotides: TGTGCCAGCAGCTCACCCGGAAATTCACCCTTAGCCAAAAACATTCAGTACTTC. The chain joins TRBV5-6 to TRBJ2-4; D remains unclear. Germline assignment: CDR1 SGHDT and CDR2 YYEEEE. V dropped 3 bases and J dropped 0 bases, with 19 bases sitting between them. This CDR3 has 18 amino acids.